This T cell receptor beta chain was observed in a study of T cell clonotyping in hematopoietic cell transplantation. Recipient blood drawn about 28 days pretransplant and days 30, 100, 180 after. The CDR3 has 13 residues. Germline CDR1 MNHEY, CDR2 SMNVEV (reference sequence). V lost 4 bases to trimming and J lost 8 bases; unmatched junction nucleotides: 5. This clone came up a few times. TCRdb's copy holds only in-frame clones and misses some; the assay was immunoSEQ multiplex PCR. The sample comprises roughly 5,700 clones, over 70% of which are singletons, and 25% to 30% rests with the top ten. The sample was PBMCs, taken 100 days after allogeneic stem cell transplant. The TCR sequence derives from a male patient in his fifties who had an allogeneic stem cell transplant from an unrelated donor, so the T cells may come from the graft donor. Some clones in this sample may be carry-over from other donors' samples. The V and J genes are TRBV27 and TRBJ2-1; TRBD2 aligns across 7 bases. The DNA for the CDR3 is TGTGCCAGCAGTTCCACTAGCGAAGATGAGCAGTTCTTC. Its protein is CASSSTSEDEQFF.